Listed here is a single TCR beta chain. Antigen: not known. The data stem from a study of T cells after yellow fever vaccination. Study-level points and caveats: Abundant clonotypes from the bulk population could contaminate FACS-sorted repertoires. At 95% to 97% for CD4 and over 80% for CD8, most primary-vaccination clones showed up again after the booster.

TCRdb used MiXCR to reprocess the 5' RACE reads, holding one entry per CDR3 protein. The sample yields about 330,000 distinct CDR3 sequences, around 7% seen once. Germline V lookup: CDR1 SGHRS, CDR2 YFSETQ. The ends were cut back, 1 base at V and 8 bases at J, with 15 bases in the middle. The CDR3 is 14 residues long. The starting material was PBMCs, obtained about 49 days after the first yellow fever vaccination. The source is a man aged 18 to 30 who received the YFV17D yellow fever vaccine. The rearrangement uses TRBV5-1 and TRBJ1-2, with D tentatively TRBD1 (6 bases). In DNA form, the CDR3 reads TGCGCCAGCAGCTTGATAGGTTCAGGGGAGGGCTACACCTTC. It encodes CASSLIGSGEGYTF.